Listed below are T cell receptor beta chains from one sample, sequenced in a study of T cells in Graves' hyperthyroidism and ophthalmopathy. TCRdb re-called the multiplex PCR reads through MiXCR, storing one row per CDR3 protein. Of 550,000 to 700,000 distinct CDR3 sequences listed, about 14% were seen once; the top ten hold 3.5% to 4.5%. The sequenced sample was blood. The receptors stem from a woman between 40 and 55 years old with Graves' ophthalmopathy. The CDR3 runs from the conserved cysteine through the conserved F or W. A D gene is named only where the DNA matches it firmly. Size is stated for part of the rows, as once, few or many counts, or as a class when the clone is expanded.

. TRBD1 TRBJ1-2 TRBV5-1 TGCGCCAGCAGCTGGGACAGGGAGGGAGATGGCTACACCTTC CASSWDREGDGYTF
. TRBD1 TRBJ1-5 TRBV20-1 TGCAGTGCTAGGGGGACAGGGGGTCAGCCCCAGCATTTT CSARGTGGQPQHF
few . TRBJ1-5 TRBV4-1 TGCGCCAGCAGCCAAGACCTGACTCTCAATCAGCCCCAGCATTTT CASSQDLTLNQPQHF
many . TRBJ2-5 TRBV28 TGTGCCAGCAGTCCATCACTCTTTCAAGAGACCCAGTACTTC CASSPSLFQETQYF
many . TRBJ1-2 TRBV27 TGTGCCAGCAGTTTGACGCAGGGACCCCCCGGAGGCTACACCTTC CASSLTQGPPGGYTF
many TRBD2 TRBJ2-5 TRBV30 TGTGCCTGGGCCGGATGGGAGGGCCGGGCGGAGACCCAGTACTTC CAWAGWEGRAETQYF
. TRBD1 TRBJ2-7 TRBV28 TGTGCCAGCAGTCGGGACAGTCCTTACGGGCAGTACTTC CASSRDSPYGQYF
many TRBD2 TRBJ2-5 TRBV7-2 TGTGCCAGCGCACTAGCGATCCAAGAGACCCAGTACTTC CASALAIQETQYF
. TRBD2 TRBJ2-5 TRBV7-2 TGTGCCAGCAGCTACACTAGCGGATCGACGACCCAGTACTTC CASSYTSGSTTQYF
many . TRBJ1-5 TRBV5-1 TGCGCCAGCAGTCCCGGGACGCAGGATCAGCCCCAGCATTTT CASSPGTQDQPQHF
few . TRBJ1-6 TRBV11-1 TGTGCCAGCAGCTTAGAAGGGGTTGGATATAATTCACCCCTCCACTTT CASSLEGVGYNSPLHF
. TRBD1 TRBJ1-2 TRBV14 TGTGCCAGCAGCCCGAGACAGGGAGATGGCTACACCTTC CASSPRQGDGYTF
few TRBD2 TRBJ2-7 TRBV6-1 TGTGCCAGCAGTCTAGCGGGGCTCCACTCCTACGAGCGGTACTTC CASSLAGLHSYERYF
many . TRBJ2-7 TRBV20-1 TGCAGTGCCCCCCTTGGGCCCTCCTACGAGCAGTACTTC CSAPLGPSYEQYF
many . TRBJ2-7 TRBV19 TGTGCCAGTAGTACCCTTGTGGGAGAGAAGCGGACGGAGCAGTACTTC CASSTLVGEKRTEQYF
few . TRBJ2-7 TRBV5-1 TGCGCCAGCGGACATGAGGGGACGTTGTACGAGCAGTACTTC CASGHEGTLYEQYF
many . TRBJ1-1 TRBV7-8 TGTGCCAGCAGCGGGGGTGAGGAAGCTTTCTTT CASSGGEEAFF
many . TRBJ2-7 TRBV28 TGTGCCAGCAGTCCCCCCCACTACGAGCAGTACTTC CASSPPHYEQYF
. . TRBJ1-2 TRBV6-1 TGTGCCAGCAGTGAAGCCGGATTAAGGGCGTTGAACTATGGCTACACCTTC CASSEAGLRALNYGYTF
. TRBD2 TRBJ2-5 TRBV7-3 TGTGCCAGCAGTTTGATAACTAGCGGATGGGAGACCCAGTACTTC CASSLITSGWETQYF
. . TRBJ2-2 TRBV7-2 TGTGCCAGCAGCTCCCGGACCGGGTCCCTGTTTTTT CASSSRTGSLFF
many . TRBJ1-1 TRBV10-1 TGCGCCAGCAGTGAGACTTCTTCGGGGACAGAAGCTTTCTTT CASSETSSGTEAFF
many . TRBJ1-1 TRBV11-2 TGTGCCAGCAGCTTAGGGCCCCAGAACACTGAAGCTTTCTTT CASSLGPQNTEAFF
many TRBD1 TRBJ2-5 TRBV12-3/TRBV12-4 TGTGCCAGCCGGGACAGCCAAGAGACCCAGTACTTC CASRDSQETQYF
many . TRBJ2-7 TRBV20-1 TGCAGTGCACCCAGGGTGGGGGCTAGCTCCTACGAGCAGTACTTC CSAPRVGASSYEQYF
. TRBD2 TRBJ2-7 TRBV4-2 TGTGCCAGCAGCCTTCGAGATAAGACCGGGACTAGCGGGCCCTTTCTGGGATACGAGCAGTACTTC CASSLRDKTGTSGPFLGYEQYF
many . TRBJ2-2 TRBV19 TGTGCCAGTCGAAAAACCGGGACCGACGGGGAGCTGTTTTTT CASRKTGTDGELFF
. TRBD1 TRBJ1-1 TRBV15 TGTGCCACCAGCAGAGACCGGGACAGGGTTGGCACTGAAGCTTTCTTT CATSRDRDRVGTEAFF
. . TRBJ2-7 TRBV6-1 TGTGCCAGCAGTGGTCAGATCCAATCCTACGAGCAGCACTTC CASSGQIQSYEQHF
. . TRBJ2-2 TRBV11-2 TGTGCCAGCAGCTTAGTGGCGGAACTGAACACCGGGGAGCTGTTTTTT CASSLVAELNTGELFF
few TRBD1 TRBJ1-5 TRBV19 TGTGCCAGTAGTATAGGGGCGGCAGGGGGACGAAGCAATCAGCCCCAGCATTTT CASSIGAAGGRSNQPQHF
. TRBD2 TRBJ2-1 TRBV6-2/TRBV6-3 TGTGCCAGCAACCGCGGGACTAGCGGGAGAGGCAATGAGCAGTTCTTC CASNRGTSGRGNEQFF
. TRBD1 TRBJ1-2 TRBV18 TGTGCCAGCTCACCGGGACAGCAATCCCTCTATGGCTACACCTTC CASSPGQQSLYGYTF
many TRBD2 TRBJ2-7 TRBV7-2 TGTGCCAGCAGGTATCCGGGAGGACCAAACGAGCAGTACTTC CASRYPGGPNEQYF
. . TRBJ2-5 TRBV3-1 TGTGCCAGCAGCCAAGGATCACACCTCCAAGAGACCCAGTACTTC CASSQGSHLQETQYF
few TRBD2 TRBJ2-2 TRBV30 TGTGCCTGGGCTAGCGGGAGGTGGGACACCGGGGAGCTGTTTTTT CAWASGRWDTGELFF
few TRBD1 TRBJ2-2 TRBV20-1 TGCAGTGCAAGCCAGACAGGGGCGAACACCGGGGAGCTGCTTTTT CSASQTGANTGELLF
few TRBD1 TRBJ2-7 TRBV3-1 TGTGCCAGCAGCGGCCGGGACAGGGCCCACGAGCAGTACTTC CASSGRDRAHEQYF
many . TRBJ1-6 TRBV20-1 TGCAGTGCTAGGTACGAGGATAATTCACCCCTCCACTTT CSARYEDNSPLHF
many . TRBJ2-7 TRBV12-5 TGTGCTAGTGGTTTGGGTGGTTCCCTCCCCTACGAGCAGTACTTC CASGLGGSLPYEQYF
many TRBD2 TRBJ2-7 TRBV18 TGTGCCAGCAGTCCAAGCGGGAGGCTGGAGCAGTACTTC CASSPSGRLEQYF
few . TRBJ2-4 TRBV12-3/TRBV12-4 TGTGCCAGCAGAGACAACCCCCATACAGGGCCACTAGCCAAAAACATTCAGTACTTC CASRDNPHTGPLAKNIQYF
many TRBD1 TRBJ2-5 TRBV13 TGTGCCAGCAGCAGGGGGCGAGAGACCCAGTACTTC CASSRGRETQYF
many TRBD1 TRBJ1-4 TRBV2 TGTGCCAGCAGCAAAGACAGGGACGATGAAAAACTGTTTTTT CASSKDRDDEKLFF
many . TRBJ2-2 TRBV15 TGTGCCACCAGCAGGAGCATGGGGGGTTCCGGGGAGCTGTTTTTT CATSRSMGGSGELFF
many . TRBJ2-7 TRBV15 TGTGCCACCAGCAGATCTACAGAGATAGGGACCGAGCAGTACTTC CATSRSTEIGTEQYF